These 12 T cell receptor beta chains were all obtained from the same sample, sequenced in a study of blood T cell repertoires in COVID-19 (dated by TCRdb to 2020 to 2021). Libraries were prepared through the immunoSEQ multiplex PCR assay. The source is immuneACCESS, and TCRdb retained only in-frame sequences with V and J called. Part of the clones is not carried over; for the studies checked, unresolved V genes explain less than half of this, and the remainder is unexplained. Across this sample there are 91,000 or so clones, with just over 85% seen only once. 13% of the sample is taken by the ten largest. The source material was peripheral blood. The receptors here all came from a woman aged 55-69 years in a cohort sampled during active or convalescent COVID-19.

The rearrangement joins TRBV6-5 to TRBJ1-6, with TRBD1 as a possible D gene (6 bases). The germline V gene has CDR1 MNHEY and CDR2 SVGAGI. V was pared by 6 bases and J by 15 bases, with 24 bases between. This CDR3 has 15 residues. Here the CDR3 reads CASRPLQGPESLLHF. CDR3 bases: TGTGCCAGCAGACCCCTCCAGGGGCCCGAGAGTCTCCTCCACTTT.

V usage is TRBV5-6 and J usage is TRBJ2-7, with D possibly being TRBD2 (6 bases). CDR3 length: 14 residues. Germline V gene sequence: CDR1 SGHDT, CDR2 YYEEEE. V gave up 5 bases and J gave up 3 bases, with 15 bases separating them. The CDR3 coding sequence is TGTGCCAGCAGGTCGGGACTCCACCTCTACGAGCAGTACTTC. Amino acid sequence: CASRSGLHLYEQYF.

The rearrangement joins TRBV12-3 or TRBV12-4 to TRBJ1-2, with D perhaps matching TRBD1 (5 bases). Deletions cut 3 bases from V and 2 bases from J, with 7 bases between. The CDR3 extends over 13 amino acids. This CDR3 is CASSFSGNYGYTF. CDR3 coding DNA: TGTGCCAGCAGTTTCTCAGGGAACTATGGCTACACCTTC.

This chain links TRBV5-4 with TRBJ2-7, with TRBD2 identical over 13 bases. The V and J ends lost 3 bases and 7 bases, in that order; junction bases with no gene match: 13. The CDR3 contains 17 residues. CDR1 and CDR2 from the germline V gene are SGHNT and YYREEE (reference sequence). The CDR3 nucleotides are TGTGCCAGCAGCTCGGGACTAGCGGGACCCGGCGCACGGGAGCAGTACTTC. It specifies CASSSGLAGPGAREQYF.

The chain joins TRBV5-5 to TRBJ2-7; 8 bases line up with TRBD2. The length of the CDR3 is 18 residues. Trimming cost V 4 bases and J 1 base; bases outside gene matches: 16. Germline V lookup: CDR1 SGHKS, CDR2 YYEKEE (reference sequence). Written as DNA, the CDR3 is TGTGCCAGCAGCCCGTACCCGGGGGGGGCGGGAGTGTCCTACGAGCAGTACTTC. It translates to CASSPYPGGAGVSYEQYF.

The chain recombines TRBV3-1 (or the pseudogene TRBV3-2) with TRBJ2-7, with D tentatively TRBD1 (6 bases). This CDR3 comprises 12 residues. The V end was cut by 1 base, the J end by 7 bases, with 8 bases between. CDR1 and CDR2 from the germline V gene are LGHDT and YNNKEL (reference sequence). In nucleotides, the CDR3 is TGTGCCAGCAGCCAAGTAGGGGGAGAGCAGTACTTC. Residues: CASSQVGGEQYF.

This clone was recorded only once. This chain links TRBV5-1 with TRBJ2-7, with TRBD1 matching over 9 bases. V trimming: 2 bases; J trimming: 4 bases; junction bases outside the gene matches: 7. The CDR3 has 15 residues. In germline, CDR1 is SGHRS, CDR2 YFSETQ. Here the CDR3 reads CASSLPGQGLYEQYF. The CDR3 DNA is TGCGCCAGCAGCTTACCGGGACAGGGTCTGTACGAGCAGTACTTC.

This chain uses TRBV6-4 with TRBJ1-1; 8 positions agree with TRBD1. The CDR3 is 13 residues long. J was trimmed by 1 base and V by 5 bases; bases with no gene match: 0. Germline CDR1 reads MRHNA; CDR2 reads SNTAGT. The CDR3, as DNA: TGTGCCAGCAGTACAGGGGGGAACACTGAAGCTTTCTTT. It codes for CASSTGGNTEAFF.

This chain uses TRBV6-2 or TRBV6-3 with TRBJ2-5, with 8 bases that match TRBD1. Germline CDR1 and CDR2: MNHEY and SVGEGT. J lost 7 bases, V lost 5 bases, and 9 bases had no gene match. CDR3 length: 14 residues. CDR3 residues: CASSDWDRRGTQYF. The CDR3 DNA follows: TGTGCCAGCAGTGACTGGGACAGGCGGGGGACCCAGTACTTC.

The V call is TRBV3-1 (or the pseudogene TRBV3-2), the J call TRBJ2-3, with D tentatively TRBD1 (5 bases). The germline CDR1 and CDR2 sequences are LGHDT and YNNKEL (reference sequence). Trimming stripped 3 bases from V and 4 bases from J, with 8 bases between. The CDR3 covers 13 residues. The CDR3 is CASSHPGPDTQYF. The CDR3 DNA reads TGTGCCAGCAGCCACCCAGGGCCAGATACGCAGTATTTT.

The chain carries TRBV25-1 and TRBJ2-2; 7 bases are a match to TRBD2. In germline, CDR1 is MGHDK, CDR2 SYGVNS. The CDR3 has 17 amino acids. Losses at the gene ends were 3 bases for V and 1 base for J; bases not matched to a gene: 8. As DNA, the CDR3 is TGTGCCAGCAGTGATCCAGCGGGACTCAGGAACACCGGGGAGCTGTTTTTT. This encodes CASSDPAGLRNTGELFF.

The chain combines TRBV10-2 with TRBJ1-2; 7 positions match TRBD1. Trimming cost V 0 bases and J 4 bases; bases outside gene matches: 5. The CDR3 totals 15 residues. Germline lookup yields CDR1 WSHSY and CDR2 SAAADI. In DNA, the CDR3 is TGCGCCAGCAGTGAGTCGGGGACAGAGGGCTATGGCTACACCTTC. Translated: CASSESGTEGYGYTF.